These T cell receptor beta chains were read from a single sample in a study of CD4+ T cells in melanoma. Libraries were prepared by immunoSEQ multiplex PCR; TCRdb keeps only in-frame clonotypes and omits some of them. This repertoire shows 15,000 to 20,000 clones, around 85% found once; its top ten account for 5% to 5.5%. The sample consisted of cells from a culture (not recorded whether cultured in vitro). The source is a human donor with melanoma. CDR3s include the opening cysteine and the closing phenylalanine or tryptophan. A D gene is named only where the DNA matches it firmly. Only some rows state a clone size, as once, few, many or a class for expanded clones.

CDR3aa: CASSLVGTQNTGELFF
CDR3nt: TGTGCCAGCAGCTTAGTCGGCACCCAGAACACCGGGGAGCTGTTTTTT
j_gene: TRBJ2-2
d_gene: NA
v_gene: TRBV11-2
abundance: NA

CDR3aa: CASSQEAGASAGELFF
CDR3nt: TGTGCCAGCAGCCAAGAAGCCGGGGCTAGCGCCGGGGAGCTGTTTTTT
j_gene: TRBJ2-2
d_gene: NA
v_gene: TRBV4-2
abundance: NA

CDR3aa: CASSWTENYGYTF
CDR3nt: TGTGCCAGCAGTTGGACCGAGAACTATGGCTACACCTTC
j_gene: TRBJ1-2
d_gene: NA
v_gene: TRBV7-9
abundance: NA

CDR3aa: CASSPPVVGTEAFF
CDR3nt: TGTGCCAGCTCACCCCCCGTGGTGGGCACTGAAGCTTTCTTT
j_gene: TRBJ1-1
d_gene: NA
v_gene: TRBV18
abundance: NA

CDR3aa: CASSLEPANTEAFF
CDR3nt: TGCGCCAGCAGCTTGGAACCGGCGAACACTGAAGCTTTCTTT
j_gene: TRBJ1-1
d_gene: NA
v_gene: TRBV5-1
abundance: NA

CDR3aa: CASRGGQGPPAKAFF
CDR3nt: TGCGCCAGCAGGGGGGGGCAGGGGCCCCCCGCCAAAGCTTTCTTT
j_gene: TRBJ1-1
d_gene: NA
v_gene: TRBV5-1
abundance: NA

CDR3aa: CASSLLGTVGTEAFF
CDR3nt: TGTGCCAGCAGCTTACTCGGGACAGTCGGGACTGAAGCTTTCTTT
j_gene: TRBJ1-1
d_gene: TRBD1
v_gene: TRBV7-8
abundance: few

CDR3aa: CATSRDQPGQGGTQYF
CDR3nt: TGTGCCACCAGCAGAGATCAGCCGGGACAGGGGGGGACCCAGTACTTC
j_gene: TRBJ2-5
d_gene: TRBD1
v_gene: TRBV15
abundance: NA

CDR3aa: CASSEILAVQGQTDQPQHF
CDR3nt: TGTGCCAGCAGTGAAATCCTCGCGGTCCAGGGGCAGACTGATCAGCCCCAGCATTTT
j_gene: TRBJ1-5
d_gene: NA
v_gene: TRBV6-1
abundance: NA

CDR3aa: CASSWGPRNYGYTF
CDR3nt: TGTGCCAGCAGTTGGGGGCCTCGTAACTATGGCTACACCTTC
j_gene: TRBJ1-2
d_gene: NA
v_gene: TRBV28
abundance: NA

CDR3aa: CASSLAAADGVGTEAFF
CDR3nt: TGTGCCAGCAGCTTAGCGGCCGCAGATGGGGTGGGCACTGAAGCTTTCTTT
j_gene: TRBJ1-1
d_gene: NA
v_gene: TRBV7-9
abundance: NA

CDR3aa: CASSSGDGYGYTF
CDR3nt: TGTGCCAGCAGCTCAGGAGATGGATATGGCTACACCTTC
j_gene: TRBJ1-2
d_gene: NA
v_gene: TRBV7-8
abundance: medium-sized

CDR3aa: CASSIDRGETQYF
CDR3nt: TGTGCCAGTAGTATTGACAGGGGAGAGACCCAGTACTTC
j_gene: TRBJ2-5
d_gene: TRBD1
v_gene: TRBV19
abundance: NA

CDR3aa: CASSQGQGADYGYTF
CDR3nt: TGTGCCAGCAGCCAGGGACAGGGGGCCGACTATGGCTACACCTTC
j_gene: TRBJ1-2
d_gene: TRBD1
v_gene: TRBV6-5
abundance: NA

CDR3aa: CAWNLAGGPVNNEQFF
CDR3nt: TGTGCCTGGAACCTAGCGGGGGGGCCCGTCAACAATGAGCAGTTCTTC
j_gene: TRBJ2-1
d_gene: TRBD2
v_gene: TRBV30
abundance: NA

CDR3aa: CASSIAGRYNSPLHF
CDR3nt: TGTGCCAGTAGTATAGCGGGCCGCTATAATTCACCCCTCCACTTT
j_gene: TRBJ1-6
d_gene: NA
v_gene: TRBV19
abundance: NA

CDR3aa: CASSPPGSGDTQYF
CDR3nt: TGTGCCAGCAGCCCCCCGGGAAGCGGGGATACGCAGTATTTT
j_gene: TRBJ2-3
d_gene: NA
v_gene: TRBV7-3
abundance: NA

CDR3aa: CASSSFAGGGEAFF
CDR3nt: TGTGCCAGCTCATCCTTTGCAGGGGGCGGTGAAGCTTTCTTT
j_gene: TRBJ1-1
d_gene: TRBD1
v_gene: TRBV18
abundance: NA

CDR3aa: CASSLRAGGPADTQYF
CDR3nt: TGTGCCAGCAGCTTGAGAGCGGGGGGGCCCGCAGATACGCAGTATTTT
j_gene: TRBJ2-3
d_gene: TRBD2
v_gene: TRBV7-3
abundance: NA

CDR3aa: CASSVAGGHTDTQYF
CDR3nt: TGTGCCAGCAGCGTGGCGGGGGGTCACACAGATACGCAGTATTTT
j_gene: TRBJ2-3
d_gene: TRBD2
v_gene: TRBV9
abundance: NA

CDR3aa: CSVGGGGYGYTF
CDR3nt: TGCAGCGTTGGAGGGGGCGGCTATGGCTACACCTTC
j_gene: TRBJ1-2
d_gene: TRBD1
v_gene: TRBV29-1
abundance: NA

CDR3aa: CASSEQFSNEKLFF
CDR3nt: TGTGCCAGCAGCGAACAGTTCTCAAATGAAAAACTGTTTTTT
j_gene: TRBJ1-4
d_gene: NA
v_gene: TRBV6-1
abundance: NA

CDR3aa: CASSRDSFNTEAFF
CDR3nt: TGTGCCAGCTCACGAGACAGTTTTAACACTGAAGCTTTCTTT
j_gene: TRBJ1-1
d_gene: NA
v_gene: TRBV18
abundance: NA

CDR3aa: CASSLVGDYNSPLHF
CDR3nt: TGTGCCAGCAGCTTGGTTGGCGACTATAATTCACCCCTCCACTTT
j_gene: TRBJ1-6
d_gene: NA
v_gene: TRBV5-8
abundance: NA

CDR3aa: CASSLRSNEQFF
CDR3nt: TGTGCCAGCAGCTTACGATCCAATGAGCAGTTCTTC
j_gene: TRBJ2-1
d_gene: NA
v_gene: TRBV11-3
abundance: NA

CDR3aa: CASGQLQGIETEAFF
CDR3nt: TGTGCTAGTGGTCAGTTACAGGGGATCGAGACTGAAGCTTTCTTT
j_gene: TRBJ1-1
d_gene: TRBD1
v_gene: TRBV12-5
abundance: NA

CDR3aa: CASSQVYQDTEAFF
CDR3nt: TGTGCCAGCAGCCAGGTGTACCAGGACACTGAAGCTTTCTTT
j_gene: TRBJ1-1
d_gene: NA
v_gene: TRBV11-2
abundance: once

CDR3aa: CASSIEHGRQGLPNYGYTF
CDR3nt: TGTGCCAGTAGTATTGAGCATGGGAGACAGGGACTTCCTAACTATGGCTACACCTTC
j_gene: TRBJ1-2
d_gene: TRBD1
v_gene: TRBV19
abundance: NA

CDR3aa: CASSLIGLGGLFF
CDR3nt: TGCGCCAGCAGCTTGATTGGCTTGGGAGGGCTGTTTTTT
j_gene: TRBJ1-4
d_gene: NA
v_gene: TRBV5-1
abundance: few

CDR3aa: CASSSALGPQGAYGYTF
CDR3nt: TGCGCCAGCAGCTCAGCGCTAGGACCACAGGGCGCCTATGGCTACACCTTC
j_gene: TRBJ1-2
d_gene: NA
v_gene: TRBV5-1
abundance: NA

CDR3aa: CASSQEGGDGYTDTQYF
CDR3nt: TGCGCCAGCAGCCAAGAGGGGGGGGACGGTTACACAGATACGCAGTATTTT
j_gene: TRBJ2-3
d_gene: TRBD2
v_gene: TRBV4-1
abundance: NA

CDR3aa: CASALGGGAYEQYF
CDR3nt: TGTGCTAGTGCCCTGGGCGGGGGGGCCTACGAGCAGTACTTC
j_gene: TRBJ2-7
d_gene: TRBD2
v_gene: TRBV12-5
abundance: NA

CDR3aa: CASSFLGTGGKRVEQYF
CDR3nt: TGTGCCAGCAGTTTCCTCGGGACAGGGGGTAAACGGGTCGAGCAGTACTTC
j_gene: TRBJ2-7
d_gene: TRBD1
v_gene: TRBV27
abundance: NA

CDR3aa: CASSLSPRQETQYF
CDR3nt: TGTGCCAGCAGCTTAAGCCCGCGCCAAGAGACCCAGTACTTC
j_gene: TRBJ2-5
d_gene: NA
v_gene: TRBV11-2
abundance: NA

CDR3aa: CSAVRGRRAFF
CDR3nt: TGCAGTGCTGTCAGGGGGCGCCGGGCTTTCTTT
j_gene: TRBJ1-1
d_gene: TRBD1
v_gene: TRBV20-1
abundance: once

CDR3aa: CASSLAGGWSGNTIYF
CDR3nt: TGTGCCAGCAGCTTGGCCGGGGGCTGGTCCGGAAACACCATATATTTT
j_gene: TRBJ1-3
d_gene: NA
v_gene: TRBV5-4
abundance: NA